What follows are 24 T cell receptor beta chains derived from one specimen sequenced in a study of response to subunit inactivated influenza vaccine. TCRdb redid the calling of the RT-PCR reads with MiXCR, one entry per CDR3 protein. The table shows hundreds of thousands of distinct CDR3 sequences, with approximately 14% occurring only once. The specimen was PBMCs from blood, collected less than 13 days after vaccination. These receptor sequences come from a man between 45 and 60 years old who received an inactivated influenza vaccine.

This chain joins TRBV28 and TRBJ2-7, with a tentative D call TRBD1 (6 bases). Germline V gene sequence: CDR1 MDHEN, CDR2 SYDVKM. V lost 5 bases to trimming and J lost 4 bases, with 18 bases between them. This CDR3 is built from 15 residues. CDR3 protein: CASSTPLPGEYEQYF. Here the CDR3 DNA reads TGTGCCAGCAGTACCCCCCTTCCAGGGGAATACGAGCAGTACTTC.

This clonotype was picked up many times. CDR3 protein: CAEGENTGELFF. Written as DNA, the CDR3 is TGTGCCGAGGGCGAGAACACCGGGGAGCTGTTTTTT. The chain combines TRBV7-2 with TRBJ2-2, with TRBD2 as a possible D gene (5 bases). Per germline, CDR1 SGHTA and CDR2 FQGNSA. The germline V and J ends were trimmed by 11 bases and 1 base, with 8 bases remaining between them. The CDR3 sequence is 12 residues long.

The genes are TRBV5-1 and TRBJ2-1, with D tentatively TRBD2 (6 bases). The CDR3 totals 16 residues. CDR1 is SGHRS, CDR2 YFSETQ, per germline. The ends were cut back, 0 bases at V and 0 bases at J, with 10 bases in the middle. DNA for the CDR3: TGCGCCAGCAGCTTGGAGTGGAGGGGCTCCTACAATGAGCAGTTCTTC. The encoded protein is CASSLEWRGSYNEQFF.

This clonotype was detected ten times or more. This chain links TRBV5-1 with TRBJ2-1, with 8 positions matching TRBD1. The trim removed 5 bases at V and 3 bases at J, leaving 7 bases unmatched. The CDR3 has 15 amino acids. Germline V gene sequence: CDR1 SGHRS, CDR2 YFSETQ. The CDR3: CASSHGQGLYNEQFF. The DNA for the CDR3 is TGCGCCAGCAGTCACGGACAGGGACTCTACAATGAGCAGTTCTTC.

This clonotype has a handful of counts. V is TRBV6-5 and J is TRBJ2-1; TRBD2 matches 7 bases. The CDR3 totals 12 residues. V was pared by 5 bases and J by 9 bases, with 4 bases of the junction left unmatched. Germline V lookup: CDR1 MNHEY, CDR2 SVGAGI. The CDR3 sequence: CASSGGTTEQFF. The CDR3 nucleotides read TGTGCCAGCAGTGGGGGGACTACTGAGCAGTTCTTC.

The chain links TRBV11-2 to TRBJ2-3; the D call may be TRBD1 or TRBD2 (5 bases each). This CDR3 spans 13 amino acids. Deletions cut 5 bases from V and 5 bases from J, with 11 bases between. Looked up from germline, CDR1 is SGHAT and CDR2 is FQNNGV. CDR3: CASSRGLGDTQYF. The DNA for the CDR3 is TGTGCCAGCAGCCGGGGCTTGGGAGATACGCAGTATTTT.

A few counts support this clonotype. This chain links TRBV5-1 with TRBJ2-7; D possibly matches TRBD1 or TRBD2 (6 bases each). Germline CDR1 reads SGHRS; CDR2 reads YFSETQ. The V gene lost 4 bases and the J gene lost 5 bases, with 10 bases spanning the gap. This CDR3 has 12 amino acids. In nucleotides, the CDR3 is TGCGCCAGCAGCCCGGGGGCCCACGAGCAGTACTTC. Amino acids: CASSPGAHEQYF.

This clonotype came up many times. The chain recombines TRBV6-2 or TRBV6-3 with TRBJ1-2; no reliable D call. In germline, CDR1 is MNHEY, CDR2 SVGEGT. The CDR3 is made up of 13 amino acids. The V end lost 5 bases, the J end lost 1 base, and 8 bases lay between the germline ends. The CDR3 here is CASSKQSNYGYTF. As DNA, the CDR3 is TGTGCCAGCAGTAAACAGAGTAACTATGGCTACACCTTC.

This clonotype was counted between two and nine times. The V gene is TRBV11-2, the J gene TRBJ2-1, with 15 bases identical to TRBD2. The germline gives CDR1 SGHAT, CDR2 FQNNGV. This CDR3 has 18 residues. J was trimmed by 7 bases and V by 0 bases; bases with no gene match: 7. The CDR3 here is CASSLDLGLAGGRNEQFF. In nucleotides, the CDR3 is TGTGCCAGCAGCTTAGATTTGGGACTAGCGGGAGGAAGAAATGAGCAGTTCTTC.

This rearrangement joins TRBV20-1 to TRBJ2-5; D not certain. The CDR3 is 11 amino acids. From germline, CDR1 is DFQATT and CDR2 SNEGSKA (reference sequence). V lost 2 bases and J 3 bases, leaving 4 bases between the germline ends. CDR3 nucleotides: TGCAGTGCTAGATGGGAAGAGACCCAGTACTTC. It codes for CSARWEETQYF.

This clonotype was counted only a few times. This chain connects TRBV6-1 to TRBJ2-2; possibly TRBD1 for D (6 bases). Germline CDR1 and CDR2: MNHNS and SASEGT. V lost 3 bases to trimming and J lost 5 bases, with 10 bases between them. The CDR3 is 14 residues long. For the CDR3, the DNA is TGTGCCAGCAGTGACCGAGGACAGACCGGGGAGCTGTTTTTT. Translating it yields CASSDRGQTGELFF.

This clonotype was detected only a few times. DNA of the CDR3: TGTGCCAGCAGTTCCTCCGGGAGACTAGCGGGGTCAACCTACGAGCAGTACTTC. Its protein product is CASSSSGRLAGSTYEQYF. The gene calls are TRBV6-5 and TRBJ2-7; 11 nucleotides match TRBD2. CDR1 and CDR2 (germline): MNHEY, SVGAGI. V lost 4 bases to trimming and J lost 2 bases; unmatched junction nucleotides: 13. The CDR3 length is 18 residues.

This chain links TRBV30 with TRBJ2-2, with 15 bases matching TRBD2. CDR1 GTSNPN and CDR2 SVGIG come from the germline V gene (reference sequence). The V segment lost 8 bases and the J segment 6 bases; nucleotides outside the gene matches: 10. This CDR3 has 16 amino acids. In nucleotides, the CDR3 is TGTGCCCGCCGGACTAGCGGGGGGGCCGATGCCGGGGAGCTGTTTTTT. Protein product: CARRTSGGADAGELFF.

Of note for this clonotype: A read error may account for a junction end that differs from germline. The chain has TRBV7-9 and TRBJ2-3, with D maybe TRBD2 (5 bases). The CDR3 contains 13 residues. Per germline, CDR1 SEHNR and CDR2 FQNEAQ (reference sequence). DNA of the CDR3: TGTGCCAGCAGCTCGCTAGCCACAGAGACGCAGTATTTT. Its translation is CASSSLATETQYF.

The DNA of the CDR3 is TGTGCCAGTGGGCATGGGGGGACGAAGACCTATAATTCACCCCTCCACTTT. Its protein is CASGHGGTKTYNSPLHF. This chain connects TRBV7-9 to TRBJ1-6; D possibly corresponds to TRBD1 (5 bases). V gave up 9 bases and J gave up 2 bases, with 20 bases separating them. The CDR3 is made up of 17 amino acids. Germline-derived CDR1 and CDR2 are SEHNR and FQNEAQ (reference sequence).

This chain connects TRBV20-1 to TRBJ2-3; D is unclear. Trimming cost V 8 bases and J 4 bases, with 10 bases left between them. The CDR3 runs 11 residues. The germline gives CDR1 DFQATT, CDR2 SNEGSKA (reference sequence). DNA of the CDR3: TGCAGTAGACGTGAGGCAGATACGCAGTATTTT. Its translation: CSRREADTQYF.

For the CDR3, the DNA is TGTGCCAGCAGTGATCGAGGACTAGGCCAAGAGACCCAGTACTTC. Translating gives CASSDRGLGQETQYF. This chain uses TRBV2 with TRBJ2-5; 7 nucleotides agree with TRBD2. The CDR3 is made up of 15 amino acids. Trimming removed 3 bases from V and 1 base from J; junction bases left unmatched: 5. Germline V gives CDR1 SNHLY, CDR2 FYNNEI.

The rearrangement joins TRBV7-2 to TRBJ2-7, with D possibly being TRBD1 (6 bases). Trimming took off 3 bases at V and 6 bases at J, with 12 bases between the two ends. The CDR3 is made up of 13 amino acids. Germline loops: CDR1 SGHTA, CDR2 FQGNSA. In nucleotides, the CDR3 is TGTGCCAGCAGCTTCTACAGGGCCCGCGAGCAGTACTTC. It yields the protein CASSFYRAREQYF.

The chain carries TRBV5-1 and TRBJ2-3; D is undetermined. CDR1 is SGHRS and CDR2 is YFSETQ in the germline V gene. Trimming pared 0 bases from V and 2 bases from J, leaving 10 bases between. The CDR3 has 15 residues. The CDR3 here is CASSLGQKNTDTQYF. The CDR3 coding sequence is TGCGCCAGCAGCTTGGGTCAGAAAAACACAGATACGCAGTATTTT.

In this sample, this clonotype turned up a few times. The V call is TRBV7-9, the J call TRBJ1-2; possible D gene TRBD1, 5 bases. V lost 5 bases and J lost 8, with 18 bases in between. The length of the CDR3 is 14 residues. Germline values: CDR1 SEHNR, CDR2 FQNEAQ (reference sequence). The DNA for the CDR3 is TGTGCCAGCAGCGGCCAGGGAAGTTCGGGGGGCTACACCTTC. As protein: CASSGQGSSGGYTF.

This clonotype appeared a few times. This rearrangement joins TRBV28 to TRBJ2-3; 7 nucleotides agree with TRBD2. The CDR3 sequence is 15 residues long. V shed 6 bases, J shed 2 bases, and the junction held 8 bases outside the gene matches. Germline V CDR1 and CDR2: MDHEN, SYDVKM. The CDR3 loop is CASRTASGLTDTQYF. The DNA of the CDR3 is TGTGCCAGCAGAACGGCTAGCGGCCTCACAGATACGCAGTATTTT.

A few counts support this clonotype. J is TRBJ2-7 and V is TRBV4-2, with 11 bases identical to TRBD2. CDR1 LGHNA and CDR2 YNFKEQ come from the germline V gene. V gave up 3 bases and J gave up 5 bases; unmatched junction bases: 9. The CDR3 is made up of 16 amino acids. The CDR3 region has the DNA TGTGCCAGCAGCCAGGCACTAGCGGGAGAGCAAGACGAGCAGTACTTC. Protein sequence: CASSQALAGEQDEQYF.

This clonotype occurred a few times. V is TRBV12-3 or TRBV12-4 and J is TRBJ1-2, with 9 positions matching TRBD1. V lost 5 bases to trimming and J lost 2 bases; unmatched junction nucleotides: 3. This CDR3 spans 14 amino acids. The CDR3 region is CASSGDRENYGYTF. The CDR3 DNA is TGTGCCAGCAGTGGGGACAGGGAGAACTATGGCTACACCTTC.

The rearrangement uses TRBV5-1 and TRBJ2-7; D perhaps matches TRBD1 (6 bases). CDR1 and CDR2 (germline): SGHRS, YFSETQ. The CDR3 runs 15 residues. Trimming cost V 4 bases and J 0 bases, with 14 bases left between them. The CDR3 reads CASSVGTPSSYEQYF. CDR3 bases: TGCGCCAGCAGCGTCGGGACACCGAGCTCCTACGAGCAGTACTTC.